Reported below is one T cell receptor (beta chain). The sample originates from a study of blood T cell repertoires in COVID-19. Across the whole study: Italy, Spain and the United States were the sources of the convalescent and acute COVID-19 samples. From T cells, B-cell-depleted T cells, or PBMCs came the material, which was cDNA or gDNA.

Germline V gene lookup returns CDR1 GTSNPN and CDR2 SVGIG (reference sequence). This CDR3 has 15 amino acids. Losses at the gene ends were 6 bases for V and 2 bases for J; bases not matched to a gene: 11. Authors' data handling: Quantification of nucleated cells was approximated via reference gene primer amplification. TCRdb keeps only in-frame clones here, not all; method: immunoSEQ multiplex PCR. Clone size and the V and J calls come from that table; the DNA yielded D and trimming. There are about 400,000 clones in the sample; over 75% occur only once, and roughly 2% lies in the top ten. The specimen sequenced was PBMCs or T cells enriched from blood (not recorded which). The chain recombines TRBV30 with TRBJ2-5, with 8 bases identical to TRBD2. This TCR was sampled from a woman between 35 and 50 years old with acute COVID-19. The CDR3 region is CACLLTSVGQETQYF. The CDR3 DNA is TGTGCCTGCCTACTGACTAGCGTCGGTCAAGAGACCCAGTACTTC.